The 32 T cell receptor beta chains listed next were all sequenced from one sample in a study of control samples from healthy donors and cancer patients. Method: immunoSEQ multiplex PCR; TCRdb's copy keeps in-frame clones and lacks some. The sample records tens of thousands of clones, 84% being singletons. The sample was PBMCs. These receptors were obtained from a man aged 60 to 75 with head and neck cancer.

This clone was observed a single time. V usage is TRBV28 and J usage is TRBJ1-3; D might be TRBD1 (5 bases). The CDR3 extends over 16 amino acids. The V end lost 5 bases, the J end lost 3 bases, and 17 bases lay between the germline ends. The V gene's germline CDR1 is MDHEN and CDR2 SYDVKM. CDR3 loop: CASSTRGDPSGNTIYF. CDR3 coding DNA: TGTGCCAGCAGTACCCGAGGGGACCCCAGTGGAAACACCATATATTTT.

The chain carries TRBV21-1 and TRBJ2-7; the listed D gene, TRBD2, was not tested against the DNA. TRBV21-1 is given as a pseudogene. CDR3 length equals 17 residues. The CDR3 DNA follows: TGTGCCAGCAGCAAAGGAATGTTGCGCGGGGTCCTCTACGAGCAGTACTTC. Amino acid sequence: CASSKGMLRGVLYEQYF.

This clone has just a few counts. This chain uses TRBV29-1 with TRBJ2-7; D unclear. Germline CDR1 and CDR2: SQVTM and ANQGSEA. V was clipped by 7 bases and J by 2 bases, with 9 bases between them. CDR3 size: 11 residues. CDR3 in DNA: TGCAGCGCTTCCAGTGCCTACGAGCAGTACTTC. Amino acids: CSASSAYEQYF.

V usage is TRBV5-8 and J usage is TRBJ1-1; D is undetermined. CDR3 length equals 13 residues. The V gene's germline CDR1 is SGHTS and CDR2 YDEGEE. Trimming removed 6 bases from V and 1 base from J, with 10 bases in between. The CDR3 bases are TGTGCCAGCAACATTCGGCGGAACACTGAAGCTTTCTTT. Translation: CASNIRRNTEAFF.

CDR3 in amino acids: CASLQGASTEAFF. The CDR3, as DNA: TGCGCCAGCCTACAGGGGGCGTCCACTGAAGCTTTCTTT. V gene TRBV10-2 combines with J gene TRBJ1-1, with 9 bases lining up with TRBD1. The CDR3 is made up of 13 amino acids. V shed 8 bases, J shed 4 bases, and the junction held 5 bases outside the gene matches. Germline CDR1 WSHSY, CDR2 SAAADI.

The chain joins TRBV18 to TRBJ2-7; 9 positions agree with TRBD1. The germline V gene has CDR1 KGHSH and CDR2 LQKENI. The trim removed 5 bases at V and 3 bases at J, leaving 5 bases unmatched. The CDR3 has 14 amino acids. The CDR3 sequence: CASSSGQGSYEQYF. Here the CDR3 DNA reads TGTGCCAGCTCATCGGGACAGGGAAGCTACGAGCAGTACTTC.

The chain links TRBV7-2 to TRBJ2-3; 8 bases line up with TRBD1. The CDR3 covers 14 residues. Trimming removed 1 base from V and 13 bases from J; junction bases left unmatched: 10. Germline V lookup: CDR1 SGHTA, CDR2 FQGNSA. The CDR3 here is CASSLEKPPDREYF. The CDR3 nucleotides read TGTGCCAGCAGCTTAGAAAAGCCTCCGGACAGGGAGTATTTT.

The chain has TRBV5-1 and TRBJ1-1; 10 nucleotides align to TRBD1. Germline CDR1 and CDR2: SGHRS and YFSETQ. Trimming took 3 bases from V and 2 from J; bases not matched to a gene: 13. The CDR3 is 18 residues long. The CDR3 sequence is CASSWRTGTGAQNTEAFF. CDR3 DNA: TGCGCCAGCAGCTGGAGGACCGGGACAGGGGCACAAAACACTGAAGCTTTCTTT.

This chain connects TRBV7-8 to TRBJ1-2; 8 nucleotides match TRBD1. Trimming cost V 1 base and J 8 bases; bases outside gene matches: 9. The CDR3 is 15 residues long. CDR1 is SGHVS, CDR2 FQNEAQ, per germline. The CDR3 coding sequence is TGTGCCAGCAGCTTAGAGCCAGGGGGCGCAGGAGGCTACACCTTC. Protein sequence: CASSLEPGGAGGYTF.

The genes are TRBV5-1 and TRBJ2-3, with D possibly being TRBD1 (8 bases). Germline CDR1 SGHRS, CDR2 YFSETQ. Trimming left V 3 bases short and J 5 bases short, with 31 bases between. The CDR3 is 20 residues long. The CDR3 loop reads CASSSPRRGRKAGQEDTQYF. The CDR3 bases are TGCGCCAGCAGCTCCCCTCGGCGGGGGAGGAAAGCGGGACAGGAAGATACGCAGTATTTT.

This sequence joins TRBV7-9 and TRBJ1-2; D remains unclear. The CDR3 loop spans 16 amino acids. Germline V lookup: CDR1 SEHNR, CDR2 FQNEAQ (reference sequence). Trimming cost V 3 bases and J 2 bases, with 16 bases left between them. CDR3 in amino acids: CASSLTGWVGNYGYTF. The CDR3 region has the DNA TGTGCCAGCAGCTTGACTGGTTGGGTCGGAAACTATGGCTACACCTTC.

CDR3 region: CASSIFMNTEAFF. The CDR3 bases are TGTGCCAGTAGTATCTTCATGAACACTGAAGCTTTCTTT. This chain uses TRBV19 with TRBJ1-1, with D uncertain. The germline V gene encodes CDR1 LNHDA and CDR2 SQIVND (reference sequence). Deletions cut 3 bases from V and 0 bases from J, with 5 bases between. The CDR3 runs to 13 residues.

This clone was counted only a few times. The rearrangement joins TRBV28 to TRBJ1-4; D perhaps matches TRBD1 (5 bases). From germline, CDR1 is MDHEN and CDR2 SYDVKM. The ends were cut back, 6 bases at V and 6 bases at J, with 17 bases in the middle. This CDR3 has 15 amino acids. The CDR3 DNA sequence: TGTGCCAGCAGCCCGGGGGGAGAAGGTGATGAAAAACTGTTTTTT. As protein: CASSPGGEGDEKLFF.

This rearrangement joins TRBV11-2 to TRBJ2-1; 11 bases are a match to TRBD2. The CDR3 sequence is 14 residues long. Trimming cost V 6 bases and J 4 bases; bases outside gene matches: 2. Germline values: CDR1 SGHAT, CDR2 FQNNGV. CDR3 DNA: TGTGCCAGCAGGGTAGCGGGAGGGTACAATGAGCAGTTCTTC. Its translation: CASRVAGGYNEQFF.

The chain has TRBV28 and TRBJ1-5, with a tentative D call TRBD1 (5 bases). Trimming removed 6 bases from V and 3 bases from J, with 18 bases in between. CDR3 length: 16 residues. Looked up from germline, CDR1 is MDHEN and CDR2 is SYDVKM. This chain's CDR3 is CASSLDLQANNQPQHF. CDR3 DNA: TGTGCCAGCAGCCTCGACTTACAGGCTAACAATCAGCCCCAGCATTTT.

J is TRBJ2-7 and V is TRBV5-5, with 8 bases fitting TRBD2. The germline gives CDR1 SGHKS, CDR2 YYEKEE (reference sequence). J was trimmed by 3 bases and V by 4 bases; bases with no gene match: 12. CDR3 length equals 16 residues. CDR3 sequence reads: CASSRSSGLGYYEQYF. CDR3 nucleotides: TGTGCCAGCAGCCGGTCCTCGGGACTAGGTTACTACGAGCAGTACTTC. Full variable domain (rest looked up from reference TRBV5-5 and TRBJ2-7): DAGVTQSPTHLIKTRGQQVTLRCSPISGHKSVSWYQQVLGQGPQFIFQYYEKEERGRGNFPDRFSARQFPNYSSELNVNALLLGDSALYLCASSRSSGLGYYEQYFGPGTRLTVT.

J is TRBJ2-1 and V is TRBV27; TRBD2 agrees at 12 bases. Germline CDR1 MNHEY, CDR2 SMNVEV (reference sequence). Germline trimming cut 5 bases from V and 9 bases from J; bases unmatched to any gene: 8. The CDR3 contains 15 residues. The CDR3 DNA reads TGTGCCAGCAGTACGGGACTAGCGGGTCCAATTGAGCAGTTCTTC. Amino acid sequence: CASSTGLAGPIEQFF.

The sample holds one count of this clone. This chain links TRBV5-4 with TRBJ1-6, with D tentatively TRBD1 (6 bases). The V end lost 4 bases, the J end lost 7 bases, and 15 bases lay between the germline ends. This CDR3 has 15 amino acids. The germline CDR1 and CDR2 sequences are SGHNT and YYREEE (reference sequence). Written as DNA, the CDR3 is TGTGCCAGCAGCGACAAGGGGGTCTGGAATTCACCCCTCCACTTT. Protein: CASSDKGVWNSPLHF.

This clone was counted ten times or more. This chain uses TRBV27 with TRBJ2-2; D might be TRBD2 (5 bases). From germline, CDR1 is MNHEY and CDR2 SMNVEV (reference sequence). CDR3 length equals 16 residues. Trimming pared 5 bases from V and 1 base from J, leaving 14 bases between. The CDR3 loop is CASSPRGAQNTGELFF. For the CDR3, the DNA is TGTGCCAGCAGTCCTCGGGGAGCCCAGAACACCGGGGAGCTGTTTTTT.

This chain joins TRBV5-1 and TRBJ2-3; 9 nucleotides line up with TRBD1. Trimming at V came to 4 bases and at J to 5 bases, leaving 5 bases not matched to a gene. The germline V gene has CDR1 SGHRS and CDR2 YFSETQ. The CDR3 loop spans 14 amino acids. The CDR3 nucleotides are TGCGCCAGCAGCCAGGACAGGGGAGGAGATACGCAGTATTTT. Its protein is CASSQDRGGDTQYF.

The chain's CDR3 is CASSQDALTGDTEAFF. The CDR3, as DNA: TGTGCCAGCAGCCAAGATGCCCTAACAGGGGACACTGAAGCTTTCTTT. The chain recombines TRBV4-2 with TRBJ1-1; 7 bases line up with TRBD1. Germline V lookup: CDR1 LGHNA, CDR2 YNFKEQ. The CDR3 runs to 16 residues. With 0 bases clipped from V and 3 bases from J, the junction kept 7 bases outside the gene matches.

The chain has TRBV15 and TRBJ2-2; 8 positions match TRBD2. The CDR3 is 16 amino acids. V trimming: 0 bases; J trimming: 1 base; junction bases outside the gene matches: 1. The germline gives CDR1 LNHNV, CDR2 YYDKDF (reference sequence). CDR3 loop: CATSREAGVNTGELFF. The CDR3 nucleotides read TGTGCCACCAGCAGAGAAGCGGGAGTGAACACCGGGGAGCTGTTTTTT.

This clone was counted once. The J gene is TRBJ1-5, the V gene TRBV19; 7 nucleotides line up with TRBD1. CDR1 LNHDA and CDR2 SQIVND come from the germline V gene (reference sequence). V was clipped by 3 bases and J by 6 bases; unmatched bases: 8. The CDR3 is 15 amino acids. The CDR3 DNA reads as TGTGCCAGTAGTATGTATCAACAGGGGAGTCAGCCCCAGCATTTT. This codes for CASSMYQQGSQPQHF.

V and J are TRBV18 and TRBJ1-3, with D unresolved. The CDR3 runs to 15 residues. Germline V gene data show CDR1 as KGHSH and CDR2 as LQKENI. V lost 3 bases, J lost 4 bases, and 13 bases lay in between. CDR3 protein: CASSPTTRQGNTIYF. The CDR3 DNA follows: TGTGCCAGCTCACCGACGACTAGGCAGGGAAACACCATATATTTT. Supplemented by reference TRBV18 and TRBJ1-3, the full variable domain reads NAGVMQNPRHLVRRRGQEARLRCSPMKGHSHVYWYRQLPEEGLKFMVYLQKENIIDESGMPKERFSAEFPKEGPSILRIQQVVRGDSAAYFCASSPTTRQGNTIYFGEGSWLTVV.

The CDR3 nucleotides are TGTGCCAGCAGGCCACAGGACGTAAAGAATGGCTACACCTTC. It specifies CASRPQDVKNGYTF. The gene calls are TRBV28 and TRBJ1-2; D might be TRBD1 (5 bases). CDR1 MDHEN and CDR2 SYDVKM come from the germline V gene. The CDR3 covers 14 residues. The V and J ends lost 6 bases and 6 bases respectively, with 17 bases between them.

This chain links TRBV10-3 with TRBJ1-1; 7 bases align to TRBD1. Unmatched junction bases numbered 7, after V lost 10 bases and J lost 2 bases. The CDR3 is made up of 13 amino acids. Germline CDR1 is ENHRY and CDR2 is SYGVKD. The CDR3 loop is CATQGQQNTEAFF. CDR3 DNA sequence: TGTGCCACCCAGGGACAGCAAAACACTGAAGCTTTCTTT.

The J gene is TRBJ2-3, the V gene TRBV10-2; 7 bases map to TRBD2. Germline trimming cut 6 bases from V and 1 base from J; bases unmatched to any gene: 1. Per the germline V gene, CDR1 is WSHSY and CDR2 is SAAADI. This CDR3 comprises 13 residues. The CDR3 DNA follows: TGCGCCAGCAGCCTAGCGGGCACAGATACGCAGTATTTT. As protein: CASSLAGTDTQYF.

The CDR3 region has the DNA TGTGCCAGTAGTATCTCAGGGGGCTCGGTCTCCTACTATGGCTACACCTTC. This sequence encodes CASSISGGSVSYYGYTF. This chain links TRBV19 with TRBJ1-2; 8 nucleotides match TRBD1. J lost 3 bases, V lost 3 bases, and 12 bases had no gene match. Per the germline V gene, CDR1 is LNHDA and CDR2 is SQIVND (reference sequence). There are 17 residues in the CDR3.

The chain recombines TRBV4-1 with TRBJ2-2; TRBD1 is a possible D gene (5 bases). Per the germline V gene, CDR1 is MGHRA and CDR2 is YSYEKL. The CDR3 is 15 amino acids. V was trimmed by 1 base and J by 3 bases, leaving 9 bases between them. In DNA, the CDR3 is TGCGCCAGCAGCCAAGTATCAGGGTACACCGGGGAGCTGTTTTTT. Translated, it gives CASSQVSGYTGELFF.

The genes are TRBV27 and TRBJ1-5, with D possibly being TRBD1 (6 bases). CDR3 size: 14 residues. V dropped 6 bases and J dropped 1 base, with 10 bases sitting between them. Germline assignment: CDR1 MNHEY and CDR2 SMNVEV (reference sequence). CDR3 residues: CASRGGTSNQPQHF. The CDR3, as DNA: TGTGCCAGCAGAGGGGGGACAAGCAATCAGCCCCAGCATTTT.

About this clone: The junction shows a germline mismatch at one end, possibly a read error. The V gene is TRBV19, the J gene TRBJ1-6; 7 bases agree with TRBD1. Germline CDR1 and CDR2: LNHDA and SQIVND (reference sequence). This CDR3 is 15 amino acids long. The CDR3 DNA reads TGTGCCGGTAGTATACAGGGGAAATATAATTCACCCCTCCACTTT. This encodes CAGSIQGKYNSPLHF.

A few counts support this clone. V gene TRBV7-9 combines with J gene TRBJ2-1; maybe TRBD1 (6 bases). There are 15 residues in the CDR3. Germline-derived CDR1 and CDR2 are SEHNR and FQNEAQ (reference sequence). V lost 5 bases and J 8 bases, leaving 19 bases between the germline ends. The CDR3 sequence is CASSPRQGLLDEQFF. The DNA for the CDR3 is TGTGCCAGCAGCCCGCGGCAGGGGTTGTTGGATGAGCAGTTCTTC.